This T cell receptor beta chain was identified in a study of resident and recirculating memory T cells in vitiligo. Overall study findings and caveats: Vitiligo lesions lacked a unique dominant clone, and clonality varied.

Per germline, CDR1 SQVTM and CDR2 ANQGSEA. CDR3 length: 13 residues. Trimming stripped 7 bases from V and 7 bases from J, with 19 bases between. The assay was immunoSEQ multiplex PCR, and TCRdb's table has in-frame clones only and misses some. The sample contains 40,000 to 45,000 clones, about 93% of which appear only once. About this clone itself: No antigen is known for it.

Sample: blood. The rearrangement uses TRBV29-1 and TRBJ2-5, with D tentatively TRBD1 (5 bases). The receptor comes from a male donor with vitiligo. CDR3 nucleotides: TGCAGCGCTCTGGGCAGGGCGATGGGGACCCAGTACTTC. Amino acid sequence: CSALGRAMGTQYF.